These T cell receptor beta chains were read from a single sample in a study of regulatory T cells in long-lasting Graves disease. TCRdb recomputed calls from the multiplex PCR reads with MiXCR, one row per CDR3 protein. The profile shows 350,000 to 500,000 distinct CDR3 sequences, around 20% of them singletons. The input for sequencing was peripheral blood mononuclear cells (PBMCs), taken when the disease was refractory, from a patient treated with antithyroid drugs. The receptor source for this set is a female donor with Graves disease. CDR3s include the opening cysteine and the closing phenylalanine or tryptophan. A D gene is named only where the DNA matches it firmly. Some rows have no size entry. The others give once, few or many, or a class for an expanded clone.

TRBV2	TRBJ2-3	-	-	TGTGCCAGCAACCCGAACGGGGGAGAAACAGATACGCAGTATTTT	CASNPNGGETDTQYF
TRBV19	TRBJ2-7	-	few	TGTGCCAGTAGTATATCCCGCAACTCCTACGAGCAGTACTTC	CASSISRNSYEQYF
TRBV27	TRBJ2-1	TRBD2	-	TGTGCCAGCAGTCTAGCGGGAGTGCGGGAGCAGTTCTTC	CASSLAGVREQFF
TRBV28	TRBJ1-2	-	many	TGTGCCAGCAGTCCCGCCCCCCGAGGCTATGGCTACACCTTC	CASSPAPRGYGYTF
TRBV30	TRBJ2-7	TRBD1	few	TGTGCCTGGAGTGTCGGGGACAGTGACTACGAGCAGTACTTC	CAWSVGDSDYEQYF
TRBV2	TRBJ1-3	-	-	TGTGCCAGCAGTCCCTCAGGGGTCGGAAACACCATATATTTT	CASSPSGVGNTIYF
TRBV28	TRBJ2-5	TRBD1	many	TGTGCCAGCAGTTTAAGCACAGGGGTAGGGGAGACCCAGTACTTC	CASSLSTGVGETQYF
TRBV11-2	TRBJ1-1	-	many	TGTGCCAGCAGATTTCCTAGAGGGGCCTTTACCAACACTGAAGCTTTCTTT	CASRFPRGAFTNTEAFF
TRBV20-1	TRBJ2-7	-	many	TGCAGTGCGAGATCGGCAGTCTTAGAGCAGTACTTC	CSARSAVLEQYF
TRBV7-7	TRBJ2-5	TRBD2	-	TGTGCCAGCAGCTTAGGGTGGACTAGCGCCCTGGGAGAGACCCAGTACTTC	CASSLGWTSALGETQYF
TRBV5-1	TRBJ2-5	-	-	TGCGCCAGCAACCGCCATCAGACAGGGAGGGAGACCCAGTACTTC	CASNRHQTGRETQYF
TRBV30	TRBJ2-3	-	-	TGTGCCTGGAGTGAAATCACAGATACGCAGTATTTT	CAWSEITDTQYF
TRBV19	TRBJ2-4	-	many	TGTGCCAGTAGTATAGCGGGAGCCAAAAACATTCAGTACTTC	CASSIAGAKNIQYF
TRBV6-2/TRBV6-3	TRBJ2-5	TRBD2	many	TGTGCCAGCAGTAAGCCGGGACTAGCGATGTACCAAGAGACCCAGTACTTC	CASSKPGLAMYQETQYF
TRBV6-1	TRBJ2-2	TRBD1	many	TGTGCCAGCAGTCAAGGGGGACAGGGGAACACCGGGGAGCTGTTTTTT	CASSQGGQGNTGELFF
TRBV7-2	TRBJ2-2	TRBD2	-	TGTGCCAGCAGCTTAGCGCGGGGGGGGGTTGGCCACACCGGGGAGCTGTTTTTT	CASSLARGGVGHTGELFF
TRBV29-1	TRBJ1-1	-	-	TGCAGCGTCGATCGGGGGCGGAGGGCTTTCTTT	CSVDRGRRAFF
TRBV7-9	TRBJ1-2	-	few	TGTGCCAGCAGCTTGGGCAGTACCTATGGCCACACCTTC	CASSLGSTYGHTF
TRBV10-3	TRBJ2-3	-	once	TGTGCCATCAGTGATCTAGGTGGCACAGATACGCAGTATTTT	CAISDLGGTDTQYF
TRBV30	TRBJ2-2	-	-	TGTGCCTGGAGTCCTCCCTGGGACACCGGGGAGCTGTTTTTT	CAWSPPWDTGELFF
TRBV28	TRBJ2-4	-	many	TGTGCCAGCAGCCTAACGGTTAAAAACATTCAGTACTTC	CASSLTVKNIQYF
TRBV6-1	TRBJ1-4	-	many	TGTGCCAGCAGTGAAGCTCGGGGCAGTGGAGCTGAAAAACTGTTTTTT	CASSEARGSGAEKLFF
TRBV6-1	TRBJ1-5	TRBD1	few	TGTGCCGGGACTACAGGGGGTAATCAGCCCCAGCATTTT	CAGTTGGNQPQHF
TRBV5-4	TRBJ1-1	TRBD1	once	TGTGCCAGCAGCCGTCCATCAGGGGGGAACACTGAAGCTTTCTTT	CASSRPSGGNTEAFF
TRBV28	TRBJ2-7	-	many	TGTGCCAGCAGTCCAGCGTTGGTGCAGTACTTC	CASSPALVQYF
TRBV2	TRBJ2-7	TRBD2	-	TGTGCCAGCAGTGAAGAGGGAGGGCCGGACGAGCAGTACTTC	CASSEEGGPDEQYF
TRBV28	TRBJ2-3	TRBD2	-	TGTGCCAGCAGTTCGCCGACTAGCGCAGATACGCAGTATTTT	CASSSPTSADTQYF
TRBV18	TRBJ2-5	-	-	TGTGCCAGCTCACCAGACGGACAGGGAGGGGAGACCCAGTACTTC	CASSPDGQGGETQYF
TRBV28	TRBJ1-4	-	many	TGTGCCAGCAGCCCCCTGGGGGCGGGCGATGAAAAACTGTTTTTT	CASSPLGAGDEKLFF
TRBV20-1	TRBJ2-5	-	few	TGCAGTGCTAGAGATGCAGTGGTCGAGGAGACCCAGTACTTC	CSARDAVVEETQYF
TRBV5-1	TRBJ1-2	TRBD1	many	TGCGCCAGCAGCTTGGAGCAGGGGGACTATGGCTACACCTTC	CASSLEQGDYGYTF
TRBV6-9	TRBJ2-2	TRBD1	many	TGTGCCAGCAGTTCCGGGACAGCGAACACCGGGGAGCTGTTTTTT	CASSSGTANTGELFF
TRBV20-1	TRBJ1-5	-	-	TGCAGTGCTAGAGGAGGGTATAGCAATCAGCCCCAGCATTTT	CSARGGYSNQPQHF
TRBV28	TRBJ1-5	-	few	TGTGCCAGCACCCCGTCCAGCAATCAGCCCCAGCATTTT	CASTPSSNQPQHF
TRBV12-3/TRBV12-4	TRBJ2-5	TRBD2	many	TGTGCCAGCAGTTTAGGCACGGGACTAGCGGGAGGCCAGTTGTACTTC	CASSLGTGLAGGQLYF
TRBV28	TRBJ2-7	-	many	TGTGCCAGCAGTTTGACGGCAGGCACCTACGAGCAGTACTTC	CASSLTAGTYEQYF
TRBV7-2	TRBJ2-7	TRBD1	many	TGTGCCAGCAGCCGCGGGACAGGGTACGAGCAGTACTTC	CASSRGTGYEQYF